These 18 T cell receptor beta chains share one sample of origin, sequenced in a study of regulatory T cells in long-lasting Graves disease. In building TCR beta libraries, iRepertoire HTBI primers were used together with Arm-PCR of CDR3 regions. TCRdb reprocessed the multiplex PCR reads via MiXCR and lists one record per CDR3 protein. The sample holds approximately 350,000 distinct CDR3 sequences, approximately 25% seen once. Time point specified: persistent/refractory GD, antithyroid drugs over 5 years with positive TRAb. Generation of the TCR library employed RNA extracted from PBMCs. Material: peripheral blood mononuclear cells (PBMCs), obtained when the disease was refractory, from a patient treated with antithyroid drugs. Receptor source: a woman between 35 and 50 years old with Graves disease.

This clonotype was seen a few times. The rearrangement links TRBV19 to TRBJ1-1, with a tentative D call TRBD1 (6 bases). Germline CDR1 is LNHDA and CDR2 is SQIVND (reference sequence). Trimming left V 7 bases short and J 0 bases short, with 12 bases between. The CDR3 consists of 14 residues. CDR3 in DNA: TGTGCCAGTAACATACAGGGAATGAACACTGAAGCTTTCTTT. As protein: CASNIQGMNTEAFF.

This clonotype was counted at least ten times. V is TRBV28 and J is TRBJ1-1; D possibly corresponds to TRBD1 (5 bases). This CDR3 has 14 amino acids. Trimming took off 3 bases at V and 1 base at J, with 9 bases between the two ends. CDR1 MDHEN and CDR2 SYDVKM come from the germline V gene. The CDR3 nucleotides read TGTGCCAGCAGTTTGATGCAGGGGAACACTGAAGCTTTCTTT. Translated, it gives CASSLMQGNTEAFF.

This clonotype was detected a few times. The rearrangement uses TRBV7-2 and TRBJ2-7, with 10 bases identical to TRBD2. Germline V CDR1 and CDR2: SGHTA, FQGNSA. This CDR3 has 17 amino acids. Trimming took 1 base from V and 0 from J; bases not matched to a gene: 6. For the CDR3, the DNA is TGTGCCAGCAGCTTAGAATCGGGACTAGCGTACTCCTACGAGCAGTACTTC. Encoded protein: CASSLESGLAYSYEQYF.

Ten or more counts support this clonotype. This chain connects TRBV2 to TRBJ2-5; D remains unclear. Germline V gene sequence: CDR1 SNHLY, CDR2 FYNNEI. The CDR3 has 13 residues. V lost 3 bases and J lost 7, with 12 bases in between. This CDR3 reads CASSEERFRTQYF. Here the CDR3 DNA reads TGTGCCAGCAGTGAGGAGAGGTTTAGGACCCAGTACTTC.

A few counts support this clonotype. The chain uses TRBV20-1 and TRBJ2-2; the match to TRBD2 covers 7 bases. CDR3 size: 14 residues. Germline CDR1 and CDR2: DFQATT and SNEGSKA (reference sequence). V lost 2 bases and J lost 1; bases outside the gene matches: 1. CDR3 coding DNA: TGCAGTGCTAGAACTAGCGTGAACACCGGGGAGCTGTTTTTT. This translates into CSARTSVNTGELFF.

This chain joins TRBV18 and TRBJ2-5; D tentatively reads TRBD1 or TRBD2 (5 bases each). The germline V gene has CDR1 KGHSH and CDR2 LQKENI. The CDR3 runs 14 residues. The ends were cut back, 6 bases at V and 5 bases at J, with 16 bases in the middle. CDR3 nucleotides: TGTGCCAGCTCCATCGCTGGATGGGACGAGACCCAGTACTTC. This sequence encodes CASSIAGWDETQYF.

This clonotype occurred many times. V gene TRBV28 combines with J gene TRBJ2-7, with D perhaps TRBD2 (6 bases). CDR1 MDHEN and CDR2 SYDVKM come from the germline V gene. The V gene lost 7 bases and the J gene lost 7 bases, with 20 bases spanning the gap. This CDR3 region has 14 residues. CDR3 sequence reads: CASTPGLITHEQYF. The DNA of the CDR3 is TGTGCCAGCACTCCGGGACTCATAACCCATGAGCAGTACTTC.

This chain links TRBV5-6 with TRBJ1-2; no clear D gene. Trimming took off 3 bases at V and 7 bases at J, with 10 bases between the two ends. CDR3 length: 12 residues. Per germline, CDR1 SGHDT and CDR2 YYEEEE. The CDR3 protein is CASSCLLGGYTF. The CDR3 DNA sequence: TGTGCCAGCAGCTGCCTGCTGGGTGGCTACACCTTC.

The J gene is TRBJ2-5, the V gene TRBV7-2; D gene uncertain. Looked up from germline, CDR1 is SGHTA and CDR2 is FQGNSA. Trimming cost V 2 bases and J 1 base, with 14 bases left between them. The CDR3 sequence is 16 residues long. CDR3 nucleotide sequence: TGTGCCAGCAGCTTATCCCCGGGTGTAGGCCAAGAGACCCAGTACTTC. This codes for CASSLSPGVGQETQYF.

This clonotype was picked up many times. This chain joins TRBV28 and TRBJ1-1; D is unresolved. The V and J ends lost 5 bases and 1 base respectively, with 23 bases between them. This CDR3 is 18 amino acids long. Germline CDR1 is MDHEN and CDR2 is SYDVKM. In DNA form, the CDR3 reads TGTGCCAGCAGTCGACCTAATGGGCCCGGTAAACAGAACACTGAAGCTTTCTTT. Encoded protein: CASSRPNGPGKQNTEAFF.

There are many counts of this clonotype. This sequence joins TRBV2 and TRBJ1-1; tentatively, D is TRBD1 (5 bases). Between the trimmed V and J ends, which lost 0 bases and 7 bases, there was a span of 21 bases. Germline V gene sequence: CDR1 SNHLY, CDR2 FYNNEI. This CDR3 contains 17 residues. CDR3 sequence reads: CASSEAVWMRGRGEAFF. The CDR3 nucleotides are TGTGCCAGCAGTGAAGCAGTATGGATGAGGGGACGGGGTGAAGCTTTCTTT.

This chain uses TRBV5-1 with TRBJ2-3; possible D gene TRBD2, 6 bases. Trimming stripped 4 bases from V and 3 bases from J, with 18 bases between. The germline V gene has CDR1 SGHRS and CDR2 YFSETQ. There are 16 residues in the CDR3. The CDR3, as DNA: TGCGCCAGCAGCCCGGCGGTTGGCGGGATGACAGATACGCAGTATTTT. The encoded protein is CASSPAVGGMTDTQYF.

This clonotype was detected once. Since a much larger clone is just one base distant, this may be a read error. The V gene is TRBV29-1, the J gene TRBJ2-5; D is uncertain. This CDR3 spans 14 amino acids. Germline V gene data show CDR1 as SQVTM and CDR2 as ANQGSEA. With 5 bases removed from V and 1 base from J, the gap between germline ends came to 14 bases. The CDR3 DNA reads as TGCAGCGTTAAATTACCAGCTTTCCAAGAGACCCAGTACTTC. It specifies CSVKLPAFQETQYF.

In this sample, this clonotype turned up many times. The chain's CDR3 is CASRHPETYEQYF. CDR3 bases: TGTGCCAGCAGACACCCGGAGACCTACGAGCAGTACTTC. The chain carries TRBV28 and TRBJ2-7; D is undetermined. Looked up from germline, CDR1 is MDHEN and CDR2 is SYDVKM. The CDR3 length is 13 residues. The V and J ends lost 6 bases and 2 bases respectively, with 11 bases between them.

The sample holds many counts of this clonotype. The V and J genes are TRBV12-3 or TRBV12-4 and TRBJ2-4; D is unclear. The CDR3 totals 15 residues. V was shortened by 6 bases and J by 6 bases, with 18 bases between the two germline ends. CDR3 bases: TGTGCCAGCAGCCCCTCGGGCGTAGTAACAAACATTCAGTACTTC. Residues: CASSPSGVVTNIQYF.

The V call is TRBV10-3, the J call TRBJ2-3, with 7 bases that match TRBD1. V dropped 1 base and J dropped 4; count of bases not matched to a gene: 2. The CDR3 sequence is 14 residues long. The V gene's germline CDR1 is ENHRY and CDR2 SYGVKD. DNA of the CDR3: TGTGCCATCAGTGAGTTGCAGGGGGCAGATACGCAGTATTTT. Translation gives CAISELQGADTQYF.

The chain uses TRBV10-3 and TRBJ2-5; D unclear. Trimming cost V 9 bases and J 1 base, with 9 bases left between them. There are 12 residues in the CDR3. Per germline, CDR1 ENHRY and CDR2 SYGVKD. The CDR3 region is CAMGVSQETQYF. The CDR3 DNA follows: TGTGCCATGGGCGTCAGCCAAGAGACCCAGTACTTC.

The chain has TRBV20-1 and TRBJ2-4; possibly TRBD1 for D (5 bases). V gave up 7 bases and J gave up 5 bases, with 9 bases separating them. The V gene's germline CDR1 is DFQATT and CDR2 SNEGSKA (reference sequence). This CDR3 is 11 amino acids long. The CDR3 DNA is TGCAGTGTTACCAGGGAAAACATTCAGTACTTC. This translates into CSVTRENIQYF.